This T cell receptor (beta chain) originates from a study of cytomegalovirus exposure and HLA in healthy donors. Whole-study findings and limits: The study listed approximately 170 cytomegalovirus-associated TCR beta chains. Using the classifier, cytomegalovirus status was reportedly diagnosed with high specificity and sensitivity. A later analysis found first-cohort TCR clusters tended to co-occur in the 90 to 150 validation repertoires.

Germline V gene sequence: CDR1 MNHNY, CDR2 SVGAGI (reference sequence). Trimming cost V 5 bases and J 6 bases; bases outside gene matches: 4. This CDR3 is 13 amino acids long. Sequenced by immunoSEQ multiplex PCR; TCRdb stores in-frame clones only, minus some. The sample has some 170,000 clones, 86% seen once. In the case of this clone: Its antigen is not known.

The chain combines TRBV6-6 with TRBJ1-1; TRBD1 matches 9 bases. Sequencing input: PBMCs. The clonotype was recovered from a man aged 25 to 45 in good health and CMV-seropositive. CDR3 sequence: CASSVQGAAEAFF. The CDR3, as DNA: TGTGCCAGCAGTGTACAGGGGGCCGCTGAAGCTTTCTTT.